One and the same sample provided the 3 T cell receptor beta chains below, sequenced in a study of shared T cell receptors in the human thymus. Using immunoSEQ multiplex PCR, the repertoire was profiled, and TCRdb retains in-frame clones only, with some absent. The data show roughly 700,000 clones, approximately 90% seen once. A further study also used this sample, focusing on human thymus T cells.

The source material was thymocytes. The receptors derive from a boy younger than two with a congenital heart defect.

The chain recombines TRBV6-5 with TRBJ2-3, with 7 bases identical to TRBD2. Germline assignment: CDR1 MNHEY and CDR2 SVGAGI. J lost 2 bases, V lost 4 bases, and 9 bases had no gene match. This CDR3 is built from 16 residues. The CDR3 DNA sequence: TGTGCCAGCAGTTTCCAGGGTCGGGAGGCCACAGATACGCAGTATTTT. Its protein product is CASSFQGREATDTQYF.

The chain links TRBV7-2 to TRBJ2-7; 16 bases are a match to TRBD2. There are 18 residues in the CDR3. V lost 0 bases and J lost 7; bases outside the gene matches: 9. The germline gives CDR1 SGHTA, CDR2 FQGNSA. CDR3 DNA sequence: TGTGCCAGCAGCTTAGCGAGTGGGACTAGCGGGAGGGCTTGGGAGCAGTACTTC. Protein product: CASSLASGTSGRAWEQYF.

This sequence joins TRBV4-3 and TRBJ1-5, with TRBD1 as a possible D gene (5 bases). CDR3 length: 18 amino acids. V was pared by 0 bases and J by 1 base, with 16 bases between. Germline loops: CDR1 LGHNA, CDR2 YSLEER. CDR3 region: CASSQDVQWGTSNQPQHF. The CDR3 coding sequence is TGCGCCAGCAGCCAAGATGTGCAGTGGGGCACAAGCAATCAGCCCCAGCATTTT.